This TCR beta chain appears in the sequencing data of a study of blood T cell repertoires in COVID-19. The repertoire was sequenced with immunoSEQ multiplex PCR; TCRdb's copy has only in-frame clones and lacks some. This sample has about 280,000 clones, with less than 85% found just once. Which cohort a participant joined came from the clinical history participants gave. The receptor's source is a woman aged 45-60 years who had recovered from COVID-19. The sequenced sample consisted of PBMCs or T cells enriched from blood (not recorded which).

This CDR3 is CASTYGGAEAFF. In DNA, the CDR3 is TGTGCCAGTACCTATGGAGGGGCGGAAGCTTTCTTT. The rearrangement uses TRBV19 and TRBJ1-1, with a tentative D call TRBD1 (5 bases). The CDR3 runs to 12 residues. The V gene lost 7 bases and the J gene lost 8 bases, with 14 bases spanning the gap. Germline CDR1 LNHDA, CDR2 SQIVND (reference sequence).